The entry below gives a single TCR beta chain sequence along with its context. Its matching antigen is unknown. Germline values: CDR1 MGHRA, CDR2 YSYEKL. V was trimmed by 3 bases and J by 5 bases, leaving 9 bases between them. This CDR3 is built from 13 residues. This sample was taken from a study of T cell responses to AZD1222 COVID-19 vaccine. In the study overall: Second doses that came at about 4 or about 12 weeks were put together.

Points from the study as a whole: White British people made up most donors, females outnumbered males, and clonal diversity was possibly underestimated.

Repertoires were generated with immunoSEQ multiplex PCR, while TCRdb's copy carries only in-frame clones and drops some. The table has roughly 150,000 clones, roughly 92% seen once. The sequencing here drew on peripheral blood, taken on day 0 of AZD1222 vaccination. This clonotype originated in an adult in good health. The J gene is TRBJ2-3, the V gene TRBV4-1; D possibly matches TRBD1 or TRBD2 (5 bases each). The CDR3 DNA reads as TGCGCCAGCAGCCACGATGGGGGAGATACGCAGTATTTT. This translates into CASSHDGGDTQYF.